This section outlines one TCR beta chain sequence together with its context. For TCRbeta, the library was prepared with unique molecular identifiers. MiXCR was run by TCRdb on the PCR reads, yielding one entry per CDR3 protein. Here the sample spans 350,000 to 450,000 distinct CDR3 sequences, 10% to 15% being singletons. This sample stems from a study of T-cell reconstitution after alpha-beta-depleted transplantation in children. This CDR3 region has 15 residues. Germline CDR1 PRHDT, CDR2 FYEKMQ (reference sequence). The V gene lost 4 bases and the J gene lost 5 bases, with 14 bases spanning the gap. The source material was PBMCs, sampled from the stem cell graft. The clonotype comes from a human donor who donated a stem cell graft to a child with Fanconi anemia. V usage is TRBV13 and J usage is TRBJ1-4; D is possibly TRBD1 (5 bases). The CDR3 DNA sequence: TGTGCCAGCAGCTCCGGCCCCGGGACGAATGAAAAACTGTTTTTT. Translating gives CASSSGPGTNEKLFF. The complete variable domain, with remaining parts taken from reference TRBV13 and TRBJ1-4, reads AAGVIQSPRHLIKEKRETATLKCYPIPRHDTVYWYQQGPGQDPQFLISFYEKMQSDKGSIPDRFSAQQFSDYHSELNMSSLELGDSALYFCASSSGPGTNEKLFFGSGTQLSVL.